Below, 10 T cell receptor beta chains from the same sample are listed, as sequenced in a study of control samples from healthy donors and cancer patients. Profiling relied on immunoSEQ multiplex PCR, and the TCRdb table lists in-frame clones only, not all of them. The sample includes approximately 97,000 clones, around 90% seen only once; the top ten take 2.5% to 3.5%. The sequencing input was blood. The receptors were sampled from a human donor in good health. The donor label of this sample is uncertain.

This rearrangement joins TRBV21-1 to TRBJ1-5. TRBV21-1 is labeled a pseudogene. This CDR3 has 18 residues. The CDR3: CASSKVPRGRDSNQPQHF. In DNA form, the CDR3 reads TGTGCCAGCAGCAAAGTACCCCGAGGTAGGGATAGCAATCAGCCCCAGCATTTT.

V usage is TRBV29-1 and J usage is TRBJ1-5; D gene unclear. Germline lookup yields CDR1 SQVTM and CDR2 ANQGSEA. CDR3 length: 12 residues. V shed 6 bases and J shed 2 bases, with 8 bases lying between them. In nucleotides, the CDR3 is TGCAGCGTCGGGTACGGCAATCAGCCCCAGCATTTT. Its translation is CSVGYGNQPQHF. Variable domain in full (rest from reference TRBV29-1 and TRBJ1-5): SAVISQKPSRDICQRGTSLTIQCQVDSQVTMMFWYRQQPGQSLTLIATANQGSEATYESGFVIDKFPISRPNLTFSTLTVSNMSPEDSSIYLCSVGYGNQPQHFGDGTRLSIL.

This rearrangement joins TRBV19 to TRBJ1-1; D may be TRBD1 (6 bases). The germline V gene has CDR1 LNHDA and CDR2 SQIVND (reference sequence). This CDR3 is 14 amino acids long. V was trimmed by 7 bases and J by 0 bases, leaving 12 bases between them. The DNA of the CDR3 is TGTGCCAGTAAACGGGACACCATGAACACTGAAGCTTTCTTT. Protein sequence: CASKRDTMNTEAFF. The entire variable domain, with the rest obtained from reference TRBV19 and TRBJ1-1, is as follows: DGGITQSPKYLFRKEGQNVTLSCEQNLNHDAMYWYRQDPGQGLRLIYYSQIVNDFQKGDIAEGYSVSREKKESFPLTVTSAQKNPTAFYLCASKRDTMNTEAFFGQGTRLTVV.

The rearrangement uses TRBV5-4 and TRBJ2-3; 12 bases match TRBD2. This CDR3 region has 19 residues. V was clipped by 0 bases and J by 2 bases; unmatched bases: 10. Germline V gene lookup returns CDR1 SGHNT and CDR2 YYREEE (reference sequence). CDR3 DNA: TGTGCCAGCAGCTTGGGCGGGCTAGCGGGGGGGCCTACCACAGATACGCAGTATTTT. This gives the protein CASSLGGLAGGPTTDTQYF. Filled out from reference TRBV5-4 and TRBJ2-3, the complete variable domain reads ETGVTQSPTHLIKTRGQQVTLRCSSQSGHNTVSWYQQALGQGPQFIFQYYREEENGRGNFPPRFSGLQFPNYSSELNVNALELDDSALYLCASSLGGLAGGPTTDTQYFGPGTRLTVL.

This clone was recorded only once. The chain has TRBV3-1 (or the pseudogene TRBV3-2) and TRBJ1-4; 7 bases are a match to TRBD1. V was pared by 3 bases and J by 5 bases, with 3 bases of the junction left unmatched. The CDR3 extends over 14 amino acids. CDR1 is LGHDT and CDR2 is YNNKEL in the germline V gene (reference sequence). The CDR3 region is CASSQTGRNEKLFF. CDR3 DNA: TGTGCCAGCAGCCAGACAGGGAGGAATGAAAAACTGTTTTTT.

This chain links TRBV14 with TRBJ1-3, with TRBD1 identical over 11 bases. Germline CDR1 SGHDN, CDR2 FVKESK. The CDR3 length is 17 residues. Trimming removed 6 bases from V and 2 bases from J; junction bases left unmatched: 9. CDR3 DNA sequence: TGTGCCAGCAGTCACCTCCCGGGACAGGGGGCTGGAAACACCATATATTTT. It is translated as CASSHLPGQGAGNTIYF.

The rearrangement links TRBV4-1 to TRBJ1-5; 8 nucleotides agree with TRBD1. Looked up from germline, CDR1 is MGHRA and CDR2 is YSYEKL. The J segment lost 4 bases and the V segment lost 5 bases, leaving 1 base of the junction unmatched. This CDR3 contains 13 residues. Here the CDR3 DNA reads TGCGCCAGCAGCGACAGGGGTAATCAGCCCCAGCATTTT. It yields the protein CASSDRGNQPQHF.

The rearrangement uses TRBV5-4 and TRBJ2-2; perhaps TRBD1 as D (6 bases). V was cut by 4 bases and J by 8 bases, with 12 bases left in between. The CDR3 totals 13 residues. The germline V gene has CDR1 SGHNT and CDR2 YYREEE (reference sequence). CDR3 in amino acids: CASSLTGTGELFF. Here the CDR3 DNA reads TGTGCCAGCAGCCTCACCGGGACAGGGGAGCTGTTTTTT.

The sample holds one count of this clone. The rearrangement links TRBV5-6 to TRBJ1-3; weak D call: TRBD1 (5 bases). The CDR3 runs to 17 residues. Germline lookup yields CDR1 SGHDT and CDR2 YYEEEE. Deletions cut 2 bases from V and 2 bases from J, with 17 bases between. The CDR3 DNA follows: TGTGCCAGCAGCTTACGAGTTGGGCCAGGGACTGGAAACACCATATATTTT. It codes for CASSLRVGPGTGNTIYF. The variable domain in full, with the rest retrieved from reference TRBV5-6 and TRBJ1-3, is DAGVTQSPTHLIKTRGQQVTLRCSPKSGHDTVSWYQQALGQGPQFIFQYYEEEERQRGNFPDRFSGHQFPNYSSELNVNALLLGDSALYLCASSLRVGPGTGNTIYFGEGSWLTVV.

This clone was seen only a few times. The rearrangement links TRBV24-1 to TRBJ1-5; 7 nucleotides match TRBD1. The germline V gene has CDR1 KGHDR and CDR2 SFDVKD. The CDR3 has 15 amino acids. V shed 3 bases and J 4 bases; nucleotides not matched to a gene: 5. Written as DNA, the CDR3 is TGTGCCACCAGTGATCGTCAGGGGGGAAATCAGCCCCAGCATTTT. It translates to CATSDRQGGNQPQHF.